The TCR beta chain described here comes from a study of identical twins. Broader study findings: Modelling approaches yielded underestimates of out-of-frame TCR alpha sharing between monozygotic twins. Excess sharing between twins was weaker in beta out-of-frame sequences.

A note on this clonotype: Its antigen is not known.

It was template switching that added a universal primer site, and there were unique molecular identifiers on the cDNA. TCRdb reprocessed the 5' RACE reads with MiXCR, giving one entry per CDR3 protein. Here the sample spans hundreds of thousands of distinct CDR3 sequences, 10% to 15% being singletons. The CDR3 consists of 15 residues. The V segment lost 4 bases and the J segment 7 bases; nucleotides outside the gene matches: 7. From germline, CDR1 is MGHRA and CDR2 YSYEKL. This same sample was also taken into another study, of yellow fever vaccine responses in identical twins.

The origin of this receptor is a woman aged 18-30 years in good health. This chain joins TRBV4-1 and TRBJ2-1, with TRBD1 matching over 10 bases. The sequencing sample was made of CD8+ T cells sorted from blood. In DNA, the CDR3 is TGCGCCAGCAGCCGGGACAGGGGATTTGAAAATGAGCAGTTCTTC. Residues: CASSRDRGFENEQFF.